Each of the 4 T cell receptor beta chains below was sequenced from the same sample in a study of blood T cell repertoires in COVID-19. Assay used: immunoSEQ multiplex PCR; TCRdb lists only in-frame clones, some missing. This table holds roughly 230,000 clones, around 88% found once. The sample consisted of peripheral blood. These receptors were obtained from a man aged 35 to 55 with active or convalescent COVID-19.

This rearrangement joins TRBV10-2 to TRBJ1-2; D might be TRBD1 (5 bases). The germline V and J ends were trimmed by 3 bases and 8 bases, with 10 bases remaining between them. Germline CDR1 and CDR2: WSHSY and SAAADI. The CDR3 consists of 12 residues. CDR3 residues: CASSDPGEGYTF. CDR3 coding DNA: TGCGCCAGCAGTGACCCGGGGGAAGGCTACACCTTC.

This clone has just one count. This sequence joins TRBV9 and TRBJ2-2; TRBD2 agrees at 8 bases. V shed 6 bases, J shed 0 bases, and the junction held 7 bases outside the gene matches. The CDR3 is made up of 16 amino acids. Germline V lookup: CDR1 SGDLS, CDR2 YYNGEE. The CDR3 loop reads CASTVSGNPNTGELFF. The CDR3 bases are TGTGCCAGCACCGTTAGCGGGAATCCGAACACCGGGGAGCTGTTTTTT.

This clone has only a few counts. CDR3 nucleotides: TGTGCCAGCAGTCTAGGGGTACTGGGGGCTTCGGGTGAGCAGTTCTTC. Protein: CASSLGVLGASGEQFF. The chain has TRBV11-3 and TRBJ2-1; D perhaps matches TRBD1 (6 bases). In germline, CDR1 is SGHNT, CDR2 YENEEA. CDR3 length: 16 amino acids. V was shortened by 6 bases and J by 9 bases, with 24 bases between the two germline ends.

The chain has TRBV30 and TRBJ2-3; 11 bases are shared with TRBD2. Germline values: CDR1 GTSNPN, CDR2 SVGIG (reference sequence). V dropped 2 bases and J dropped 3; count of bases not matched to a gene: 10. The CDR3 is 17 residues long. CDR3 region: CAWSSRLAGGSTDTQYF. DNA of the CDR3: TGTGCCTGGAGTTCCCGGCTAGCGGGAGGTTCGACAGATACGCAGTATTTT. The variable domain in full, completed from reference TRBV30 and TRBJ2-3, reads SQTIHQWPATLVQPVGSPLSLECTVEGTSNPNLYWYRQAAGRGLQLLFYSVGIGQISSEVPQNLSASRPQDRQFILSSKKLLLSDSGFYLCAWSSRLAGGSTDTQYFGPGTRLTVL.